The clone carrying this T cell receptor (beta chain) was detected a few times. The source of the sample is a study of early T cells in non-severe SARS-CoV-2 infection. The germline gives CDR1 SGHVS, CDR2 FNYEAQ. V trimming: 1 base; J trimming: 7 bases; junction bases outside the gene matches: 9. The CDR3 is 16 residues long. TCRdb re-called the 5' RACE reads with MiXCR, one entry per CDR3 protein. Among about 110,000 distinct CDR3 sequences listed, 9.5% to 13% were seen once. The source is an adult who was a healthcare worker with PCR-confirmed SARS-CoV-2 infection or an uninfected control (not recorded which). The specimen was whole blood. The rearrangement links TRBV7-6 to TRBJ2-7, with 11 positions matching TRBD2. The CDR3 here is CASSLVAGGPMGEQYF. DNA of the CDR3: TGTGCCAGCAGCTTAGTAGCGGGAGGGCCCATGGGAGAGCAGTACTTC.